This TCR beta chain was captured by sequencing in a study of shared clonotypes between healthy human individuals. Overall study results and limits: Tissues were not sampled, only blood, and their repertoires likely differ.

A note on this clone: Antigen specificity is unknown.

Only in-frame clones appear in the TCRdb table, and some are missing; sequencing was by immunoSEQ multiplex PCR. The sample gives 2 million to 2.5 million clones, roughly 93% of which show up once; about 0.37% is in the top ten. The CDR3 spans 16 residues. After removal of 5 bases from V and 3 bases from J, the junction contained 7 bases not matched to a gene. Per germline, CDR1 SGDLS and CDR2 YYNGEE. This TCR was sampled from a man aged 18 to 29 in good health. Some clones in this sample may be carry-over from other donors' samples. V and J are TRBV9 and TRBJ2-3; 12 nucleotides line up with TRBD1. Sequenced input: naive CD4+ T cells from PBMCs. The sample's subset: CD45RA+ positively selected. The CDR3 DNA sequence: TGTGCCAGCAGTCCCGGGACAGGGGGCGCGACAGATACGCAGTATTTT. The encoded protein is CASSPGTGGATDTQYF. Combining the CDR3 with reference TRBV9 and TRBJ2-3 gives the whole variable domain DSGVTQTPKHLITATGQRVTLRCSPRSGDLSVYWYQQSLDQGLQFLIQYYNGEERAKGNILERFSAQQFPDLHSELNLSSLELGDSALYFCASSPGTGGATDTQYFGPGTRLTVL.